This TCR beta chain was found in a study of cytomegalovirus exposure and HLA in healthy donors. Study findings and constraints: A cluster of highly shared sequence variants was likely a sequencing artifact. According to a later analysis, donors in an Asian-associated ancestry cluster reportedly had fewer N-insertions than the roughly 630-donor mean.

This PCR relied on a set of 60 Vbeta primers and 13 Jbeta primers. Profiling relied on immunoSEQ multiplex PCR, and the TCRdb table lists in-frame clones only, not all of them. The data hold 95,000 to 130,000 clones, with less than 80% observed a single time. The germline CDR1 and CDR2 sequences are MDHEN and SYDVKM. This CDR3 has 12 residues. V shed 4 bases and J shed 3 bases, with 7 bases lying between them. Note on this clone: No antigen is known for it.

The sequence derives from a woman aged 40 to 49 in good health and CMV-seropositive. The rearrangement links TRBV28 to TRBJ2-7; D gene unclear. Sequencing was done on a sample of PBMCs. CDR3 sequence: CASSSPFYEQYF. CDR3 DNA sequence: TGTGCCAGCAGTTCCCCGTTCTACGAGCAGTACTTC. Full variable domain (outside the CDR3, taken from reference TRBV28 and TRBJ2-7): DVKVTQSSRYLVKRTGEKVFLECVQDMDHENMFWYRQDPGLGLRLIYFSYDVKMKEKGDIPEGYSVSREKKERFSLILESASTNQTSMYLCASSSPFYEQYFGPGTRLTVT.